Each of the 4 T cell receptor gamma chains below was sequenced from the same sample in a study of gamma-delta T cells after stem cell transplantation. TCRdb made new clone calls on the RT-PCR reads using CATT. The sample holds approximately 3,500 gamma-chain clones, roughly 5.3% seen once. The sample was gamma-delta T cells. The source of these receptors is a human donor. It is not recorded whose cells these are; they may come from a transplant donor.

Comments on this clone: A much larger clone differs by one base, so this may be a read error. The V gene is TRGV9, the J gene TRGJP. The CDR3 extends over 19 amino acids. The germline V gene encodes CDR1 GITISATS and CDR2 ISYDGTV (reference sequence). CDR3 region: CALWEVSVRKELGKKIRVF. DNA of the CDR3: TGTGCCTTGTGGGAGGTATCTGTGCGGAAAGAGTTGGGCAAAAAAATCAGGGTATTT.

This clone appeared a few times. The rearrangement links TRGV9 to TRGJP. Germline CDR1 GITISATS, CDR2 ISYDGTV (reference sequence). This CDR3 comprises 17 residues. Trimming at V came to 3 bases and at J to 7 bases, leaving 9 bases not matched to a gene. The CDR3 is CALWEYVQELGKKIKVF. DNA for the CDR3: TGTGCCTTGTGGGAGTACGTGCAGGAGTTGGGCAAAAAAATCAAGGTATTT.

The CDR3 loop reads CALWETQGYYKKLF. The CDR3 DNA sequence: TGTGCCTTGTGGGAGACCCAGGGCTATTATAAGAAACTCTTT. The J gene is TRGJ1 or TRGJ2, the V gene TRGV9. The germline CDR1 and CDR2 sequences are GITISATS and ISYDGTV (reference sequence). V dropped 3 bases and J dropped 4; count of bases not matched to a gene: 9. The CDR3 consists of 14 residues.

As to this clone: The protein held in TCRdb is that of a much larger clone and does not match this DNA's translation at residue 6, likely because of a read error; the protein shown is translated from the DNA. This chain uses TRGV3 with TRGJ1 or TRGJ2. V trimming: 1 base; J trimming: 5 bases; junction bases outside the gene matches: 5. Germline loops: CDR1 VTNTFY, CDR2 YDVSTARD (reference sequence). The CDR3 length is 13 residues. CDR3 nucleotides: TGTGCCACCTGGGACAGTCGAGATTATAAGAAACTCTTT. This translates into CATWDSRDYKKLF.